The 8 T cell receptor beta chains given below trace back to one sample, sequenced in a study. TCRdb recomputed calls from the 5' RACE reads with MiXCR, one row per CDR3 protein. There are nearly 55,000 distinct CDR3 sequences in the sample; approximately 24% occur only once, and 3.2% lies in the top ten. The sequenced material came from tumor-infiltrating naive CD4+ T cells sorted from the breast tumor. The subset denotes: naive CD4+ T cells, CD4+CD45RA+CD25-. These receptors were obtained from a female donor with breast cancer.

The V call is TRBV20-1, the J call TRBJ2-4, with TRBD1 matching 7 bases. CDR3 length: 13 amino acids. The ends lost 5 bases at V and 9 bases at J; junction bases unmatched: 10. CDR1 DFQATT and CDR2 SNEGSKA come from the germline V gene (reference sequence). CDR3 sequence (DNA): TGCAGTGCTCATCACAGGGGCTTGGGCATTCAGTACTTC. Translation: CSAHHRGLGIQYF.

The chain links TRBV20-1 to TRBJ2-1; 8 positions match TRBD2. The CDR3 runs 16 residues. CDR1 DFQATT and CDR2 SNEGSKA come from the germline V gene (reference sequence). The V and J ends lost 0 bases and 3 bases, in that order; junction bases with no gene match: 7. CDR3 residues: CSARESGRAVYNEQFF. In DNA form, the CDR3 reads TGCAGTGCTAGAGAATCCGGGAGGGCCGTCTACAATGAGCAGTTCTTC.

The CDR3 loop is CASSLVERVAQPQHF. The CDR3 DNA reads TGTGCCAGCAGTCTCGTTGAAAGGGTAGCTCAGCCCCAGCATTTT. The chain is built from TRBV28 and TRBJ1-5; D gene unclear. Deletions cut 5 bases from V and 6 bases from J, with 17 bases between. CDR1 MDHEN and CDR2 SYDVKM come from the germline V gene. The CDR3 runs to 15 residues.

This clonotype turned up a few times. V gene TRBV20-1 combines with J gene TRBJ2-3, with D perhaps matching TRBD2 (5 bases). Germline V gives CDR1 DFQATT, CDR2 SNEGSKA (reference sequence). The CDR3 runs 15 residues. V was cut by 5 bases and J by 1 base, with 16 bases left in between. CDR3 bases: TGCAGTGCTGAGAGGCGGCGGGCAGGCACAGATACGCAGTATTTT. Its protein is CSAERRRAGTDTQYF.

V is TRBV7-9 and J is TRBJ2-1, with 7 bases aligning to TRBD1. CDR1 SEHNR and CDR2 FQNEAQ come from the germline V gene (reference sequence). The junction had 6 bases not matched to a gene; V was cut back by 4 bases and J by 6 bases. CDR3 length equals 14 residues. The chain's CDR3 is CASSWDSDSNEQFF. CDR3 sequence (DNA): TGTGCCAGCAGCTGGGACAGCGATTCCAATGAGCAGTTCTTC.

This chain connects TRBV29-1 to TRBJ1-2, with a tentative D call TRBD1 (5 bases). The CDR3 runs 12 residues. With 7 bases removed from V and 4 bases from J, the gap between germline ends came to 13 bases. Germline-derived CDR1 and CDR2 are SQVTM and ANQGSEA. Here the CDR3 reads CSGRQPPYGYTF. CDR3 bases: TGCAGCGGACGACAGCCCCCCTATGGCTACACCTTC.

The chain links TRBV4-1 to TRBJ2-2; 9 bases agree with TRBD2. J lost 1 base, V lost 5 bases, and 5 bases had no gene match. Germline assignment: CDR1 MGHRA and CDR2 YSYEKL. There are 16 residues in the CDR3. Here the CDR3 DNA reads TGCGCCAGCAGCTCTAGCGGGAAAAGGAACACCGGGGAGCTGTTTTTT. Its protein product is CASSSSGKRNTGELFF.

J is TRBJ2-2 and V is TRBV12-3 or TRBV12-4; TRBD2 aligns across 9 bases. This CDR3 spans 15 amino acids. After removal of 3 bases from V and 6 bases from J, the junction contained 5 bases not matched to a gene. CDR3 region: CASSFGGRVSGELFF. The CDR3 bases are TGTGCCAGCAGTTTTGGCGGGAGGGTCTCCGGGGAGCTGTTTTTT.